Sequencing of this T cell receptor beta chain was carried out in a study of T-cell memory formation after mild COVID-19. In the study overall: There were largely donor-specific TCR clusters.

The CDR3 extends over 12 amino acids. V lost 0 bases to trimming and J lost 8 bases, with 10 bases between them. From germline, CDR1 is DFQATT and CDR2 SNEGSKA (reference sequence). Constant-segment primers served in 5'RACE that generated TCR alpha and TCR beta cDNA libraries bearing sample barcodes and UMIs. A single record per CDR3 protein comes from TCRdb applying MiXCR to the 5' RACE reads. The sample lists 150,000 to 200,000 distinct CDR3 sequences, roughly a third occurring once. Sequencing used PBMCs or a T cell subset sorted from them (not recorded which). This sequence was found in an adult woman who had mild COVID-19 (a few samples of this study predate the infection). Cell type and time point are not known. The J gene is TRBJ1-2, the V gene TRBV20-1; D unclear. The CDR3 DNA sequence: TGCAGTGCTAGAGAGAGGGTCCACGGCTACACCTTC. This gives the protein CSARERVHGYTF.